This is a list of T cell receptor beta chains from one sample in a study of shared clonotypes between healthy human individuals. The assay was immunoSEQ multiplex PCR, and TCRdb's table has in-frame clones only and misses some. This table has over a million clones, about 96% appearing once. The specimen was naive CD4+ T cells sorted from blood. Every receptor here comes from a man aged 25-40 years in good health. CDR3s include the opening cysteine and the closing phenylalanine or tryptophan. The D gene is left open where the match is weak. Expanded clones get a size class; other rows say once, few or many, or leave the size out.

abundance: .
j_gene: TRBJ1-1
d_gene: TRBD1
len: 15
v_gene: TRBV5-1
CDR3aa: CASSFTGTGNTEAFF
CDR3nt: TGCGCCAGCAGCTTTACCGGGACAGGGAACACTGAAGCTTTCTTT

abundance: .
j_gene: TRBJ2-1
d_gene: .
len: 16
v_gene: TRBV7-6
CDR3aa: CASSAPLARTYNEQFF
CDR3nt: TGTGCCAGCAGCGCCCCGCTAGCGCGCACCTACAATGAGCAGTTCTTC

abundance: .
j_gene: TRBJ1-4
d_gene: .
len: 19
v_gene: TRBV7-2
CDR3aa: CASSLETTFSNRLNEKLFF
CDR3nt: TGTGCCAGCAGCTTAGAAACAACCTTCTCAAATCGGCTTAATGAAAAACTGTTTTTT

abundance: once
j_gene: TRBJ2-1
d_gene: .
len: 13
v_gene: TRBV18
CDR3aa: CASSPLDYNEQFF
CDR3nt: TGTGCCAGCTCACCTCTAGACTACAATGAGCAGTTCTTC

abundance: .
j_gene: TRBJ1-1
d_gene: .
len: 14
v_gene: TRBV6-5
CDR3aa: CASTLGTMNTEAFF
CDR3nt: TGTGCCAGCACTCTTGGGACCATGAACACTGAAGCTTTCTTT

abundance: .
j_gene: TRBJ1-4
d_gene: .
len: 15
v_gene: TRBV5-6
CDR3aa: CASSVQDRPRVGVFF
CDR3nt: TGTGCCAGCAGCGTACAAGACAGGCCTCGCGTAGGGGTGTTTTTT

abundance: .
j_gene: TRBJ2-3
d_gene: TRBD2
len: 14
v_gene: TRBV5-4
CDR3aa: CASSNSGIRNTQYF
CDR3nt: TGTGCCAGCAGCAATAGCGGGATCCGTAATACGCAGTATTTT

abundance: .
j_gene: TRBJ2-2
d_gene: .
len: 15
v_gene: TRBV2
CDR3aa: CASSDDFRGTGELFF
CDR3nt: TGTGCCAGCAGTGATGACTTCCGGGGCACCGGGGAGCTGTTTTTT

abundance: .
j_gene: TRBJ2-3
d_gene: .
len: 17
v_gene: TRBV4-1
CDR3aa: CASSQAPSVAITDTQYF
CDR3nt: TGCGCCAGCAGCCAAGCGCCTAGCGTAGCTATCACAGATACGCAGTATTTT

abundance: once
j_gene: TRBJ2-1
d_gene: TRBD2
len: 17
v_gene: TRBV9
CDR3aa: CASSVQGLANEIYEQFF
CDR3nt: TGTGCCAGCAGCGTACAGGGACTAGCGAACGAAATCTATGAGCAGTTCTTC

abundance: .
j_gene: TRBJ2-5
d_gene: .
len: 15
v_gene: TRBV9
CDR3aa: CASSVGGGPIETQYF
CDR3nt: TGTGCCAGCAGCGTAGGAGGGGGGCCCATCGAGACCCAGTACTTC

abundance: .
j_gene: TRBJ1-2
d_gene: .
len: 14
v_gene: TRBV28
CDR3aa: CASSLNRVNYGYTF
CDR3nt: TGTGCCAGCAGTTTAAACAGGGTAAACTATGGCTACACCTTC

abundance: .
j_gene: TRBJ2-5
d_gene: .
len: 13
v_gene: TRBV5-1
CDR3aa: CASSQGYQETQYF
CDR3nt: TGCGCCAGCAGCCAAGGGTACCAAGAGACCCAGTACTTC

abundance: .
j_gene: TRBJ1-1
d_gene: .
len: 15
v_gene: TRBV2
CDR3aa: CASTTEGGGSTEAFF
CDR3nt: TGTGCCAGCACCACTGAAGGGGGGGGAAGCACTGAAGCTTTCTTT

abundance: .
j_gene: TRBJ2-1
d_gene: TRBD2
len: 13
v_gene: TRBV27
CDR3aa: CARRAGTYNEQFF
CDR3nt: TGTGCCAGGAGAGCGGGAACCTACAATGAGCAGTTCTTC

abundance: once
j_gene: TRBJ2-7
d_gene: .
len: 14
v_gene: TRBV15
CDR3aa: CATSKDRSLYEQYF
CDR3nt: TGTGCCACCAGCAAGGACAGATCCCTCTACGAGCAGTACTTC

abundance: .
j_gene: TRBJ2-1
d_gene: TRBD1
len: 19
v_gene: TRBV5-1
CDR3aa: CASSLATRTGGEFSWEQFF
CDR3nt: TGCGCCAGCAGCTTGGCCACCAGGACAGGGGGCGAATTCTCGTGGGAGCAGTTCTTC

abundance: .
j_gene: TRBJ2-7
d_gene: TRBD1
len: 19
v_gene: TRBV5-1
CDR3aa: CASSSESRDRGPTPYEQYF
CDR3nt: TGCGCCAGCAGCTCGGAGTCCCGGGACAGGGGGCCGACCCCTTACGAGCAGTACTTC

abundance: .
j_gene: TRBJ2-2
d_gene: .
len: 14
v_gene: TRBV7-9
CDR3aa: CASSLERAPGELFF
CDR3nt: TGTGCCAGCAGCTTAGAAAGGGCCCCCGGGGAGCTGTTTTTT

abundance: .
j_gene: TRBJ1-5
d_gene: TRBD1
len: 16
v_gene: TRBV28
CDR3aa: CASTPRQGLGSQPQHF
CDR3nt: TGTGCCAGCACCCCACGACAGGGACTTGGGAGTCAGCCCCAGCATTTT

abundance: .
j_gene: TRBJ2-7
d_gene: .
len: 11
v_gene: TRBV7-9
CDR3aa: CASSFGAVQYF
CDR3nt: TGTGCCAGCAGCTTCGGAGCGGTGCAGTACTTC

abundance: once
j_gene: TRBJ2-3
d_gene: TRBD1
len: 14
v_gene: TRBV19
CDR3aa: CASSRGQGTDTQYF
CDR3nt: TGTGCCAGTAGCCGCGGACAGGGCACAGATACGCAGTATTTT

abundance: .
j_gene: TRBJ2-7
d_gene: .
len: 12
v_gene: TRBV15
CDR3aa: CATSRDLIGQYF
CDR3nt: TGTGCCACCAGCAGAGATCTGATTGGGCAGTACTTC

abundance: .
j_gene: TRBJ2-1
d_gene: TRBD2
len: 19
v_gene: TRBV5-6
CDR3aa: CASSRLAGGRGMGYNEQFF
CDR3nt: TGTGCCAGCAGCCGACTAGCGGGAGGACGAGGAATGGGATACAATGAGCAGTTCTTC

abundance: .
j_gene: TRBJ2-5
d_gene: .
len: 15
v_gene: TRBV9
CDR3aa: CASSVSRQGLQTQYF
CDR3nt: TGTGCCAGCAGCGTAAGTAGGCAAGGTCTACAGACCCAGTACTTC

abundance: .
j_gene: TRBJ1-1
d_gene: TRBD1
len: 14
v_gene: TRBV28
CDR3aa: CASSSGGMNTEAFF
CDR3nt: TGTGCCAGCAGTTCAGGGGGGATGAACACTGAAGCTTTCTTT

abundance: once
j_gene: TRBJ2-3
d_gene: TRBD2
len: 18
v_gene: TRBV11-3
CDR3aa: CASSLAPPLAGGADTQYF
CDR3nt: TGTGCCAGCAGCTTAGCCCCCCCACTAGCGGGAGGGGCAGATACGCAGTATTTT

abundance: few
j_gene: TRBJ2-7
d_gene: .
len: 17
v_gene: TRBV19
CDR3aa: CASSKAPRDRRLYEQYF
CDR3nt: TGTGCCAGTAGTAAAGCCCCCAGGGATAGACGCCTCTACGAGCAGTACTTC

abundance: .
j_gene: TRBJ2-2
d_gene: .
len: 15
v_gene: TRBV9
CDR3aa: CASSPEGRDFGELFF
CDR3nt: TGTGCCAGCAGCCCAGAAGGCAGGGACTTCGGGGAGCTGTTTTTT